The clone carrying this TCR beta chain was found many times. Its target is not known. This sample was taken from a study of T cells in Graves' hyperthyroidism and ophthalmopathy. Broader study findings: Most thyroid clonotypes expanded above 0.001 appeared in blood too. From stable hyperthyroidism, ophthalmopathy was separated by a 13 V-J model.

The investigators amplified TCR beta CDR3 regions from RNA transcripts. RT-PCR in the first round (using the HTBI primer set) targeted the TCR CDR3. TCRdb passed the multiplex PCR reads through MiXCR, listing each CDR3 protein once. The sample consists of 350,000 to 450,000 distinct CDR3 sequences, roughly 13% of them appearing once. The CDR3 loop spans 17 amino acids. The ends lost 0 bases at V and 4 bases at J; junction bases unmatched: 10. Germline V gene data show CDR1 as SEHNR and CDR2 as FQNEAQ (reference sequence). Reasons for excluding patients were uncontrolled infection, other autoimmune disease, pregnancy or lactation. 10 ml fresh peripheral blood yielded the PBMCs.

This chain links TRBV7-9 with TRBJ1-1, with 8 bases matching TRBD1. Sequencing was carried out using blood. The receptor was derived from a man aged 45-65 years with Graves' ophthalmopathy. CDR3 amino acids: CASSLAMQGAAFTEAFF. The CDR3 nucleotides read TGTGCCAGCAGCTTAGCAATGCAGGGGGCCGCGTTCACTGAAGCTTTCTTT. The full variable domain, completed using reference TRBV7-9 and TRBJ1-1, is DTGVSQNPRHKITKRGQNVTFRCDPISEHNRLYWYRQTLGQGPEFLTYFQNEAQLEKSRLLSDRFSAERPKGSFSTLEIQRTEQGDSAMYLCASSLAMQGAAFTEAFFGQGTRLTVV.